In its sample, the clone carrying this T cell receptor beta chain was seen a few times. Its antigen is currently unknown. PCR involved 60 Vbeta and 13 Jbeta primers. The table came from immunoSEQ multiplex PCR; TCRdb's copy has only in-frame clones and leaves some out. In the table there are approximately 210,000 clones, around 87% of which are singletons. This sample is drawn from a study of cytomegalovirus exposure and HLA in healthy donors. Findings and limits, study-wide: Roughly 170 TCR beta chains were listed as cytomegalovirus-associated.

The V end was cut by 0 bases, the J end by 13 bases, with 18 bases between. The length of the CDR3 is 13 residues. CDR1 SQVTM and CDR2 ANQGSEA come from the germline V gene. The chain recombines TRBV29-1 with TRBJ2-5; tentatively, D is TRBD1 (7 bases). The source of this sequence is a young woman in good health and CMV-seronegative. Sequenced sample: PBMCs. CDR3 protein: CSVEDGGTANTYF. CDR3 nucleotide sequence: TGCAGCGTTGAAGATGGCGGGACAGCTAACACGTACTTC. Together with reference TRBV29-1 and TRBJ2-5, the CDR3 gives the full variable domain: SAVISQKPSRDICQRGTSLTIQCQVDSQVTMMFWYRQQPGQSLTLIATANQGSEATYESGFVIDKFPISRPNLTFSTLTVSNMSPEDSSIYLCSVEDGGTANTYFGPGTRLLVL.